Sequencing of this T cell receptor beta chain was carried out in a study of T cells in Graves' hyperthyroidism and ophthalmopathy. Across the study: Before treatment of any kind, peripheral blood was taken at initial diagnosis. Study outcomes and limitations: Appearing also in blood were most of the thyroid clonotypes expanded above 0.001. Stable hyperthyroidism was separated from ophthalmopathy by a model based on 13 V-J features.

A note on this clonotype: No antigen is known for it.

RNA transcripts served as the template for amplifying TCR beta CDR3 regions. An initial round of RT-PCR targeting the TCR CDR3 relied on the HTBI primer set. One entry per CDR3 protein, called by TCRdb with MiXCR from the multiplex PCR reads. Here the sample spans a few hundred thousand distinct CDR3 sequences, roughly an eighth being singletons. Diagnostic assessment was based on clinical symptoms, serum thyroxine and TRAb, thyroid ultrasound and orbital computed tomography. The V end lost 4 bases, the J end lost 0 bases, and 12 bases lay between the germline ends. Germline V CDR1 and CDR2: KGHSH, LQKENI. The CDR3 totals 16 residues.

The sample consisted of blood. The source is a woman aged 40 to 50 with Graves' ophthalmopathy. The V gene is TRBV18, the J gene TRBJ2-2; perhaps TRBD1 as D (5 bases). The CDR3 DNA reads as TGTGCCAGCTCACAACAGGATAAGCCGAACACCGGGGAGCTGTTTTTT. Protein product: CASSQQDKPNTGELFF.